This T cell receptor (beta chain) originates from a study of T cells in localized non-small cell lung cancer. Study-wide findings and caveats: Adjacent lung tissue had a median roughly 52 of the top 100 clones found in the tumor. The study sequenced only one region of the tumor. As a result, intratumor heterogeneity could not be excluded and remains possible.

Comment on this clone: Its antigen remains unknown.

Here immunoSEQ multiplex PCR was the method, and the copy in TCRdb shows in-frame clones only, minus some. The sample gives approximately 30,000 clones, about 90% of which show up once; about 3% is in the top ten. Sequenced material: peripheral blood, taken before any cancer treatment. This receptor was obtained from a woman aged 18 to 55 with stage I lung adenocarcinoma.

The DNA of the CDR3 is TGTGCCAGCAGCTTAGGACAGCTCAATGGCTACACCTTC. Translation gives CASSLGQLNGYTF. This chain connects TRBV11-2 to TRBJ1-2, with D possibly being TRBD1 (5 bases). V shed 1 base and J shed 6 bases, with 9 bases lying between them. The CDR3 spans 13 residues. Germline V lookup: CDR1 SGHAT, CDR2 FQNNGV.